The T cell receptor beta chain under discussion was sequenced for a study of T cells after somatic rescue of genetic block. Repertoires were generated with immunoSEQ multiplex PCR, while TCRdb's copy carries only in-frame clones and drops some. The sample yields approximately 78,000 clones, approximately 91% seen once. Germline lookup yields CDR1 MDHEN and CDR2 SYDVKM. The CDR3 runs to 12 residues. Deletions cut 2 bases from V and 7 bases from J, with 7 bases between. The rearrangement uses TRBV28 and TRBJ2-3; D is unresolved. What was sequenced was peripheral blood mononuclear cells (PBMCs). The receptor was isolated from a man under 40. CDR3 nucleotide sequence: TGTGCCAGCAGTTTACAAACAAATACGCAGTATTTT. As protein: CASSLQTNTQYF.